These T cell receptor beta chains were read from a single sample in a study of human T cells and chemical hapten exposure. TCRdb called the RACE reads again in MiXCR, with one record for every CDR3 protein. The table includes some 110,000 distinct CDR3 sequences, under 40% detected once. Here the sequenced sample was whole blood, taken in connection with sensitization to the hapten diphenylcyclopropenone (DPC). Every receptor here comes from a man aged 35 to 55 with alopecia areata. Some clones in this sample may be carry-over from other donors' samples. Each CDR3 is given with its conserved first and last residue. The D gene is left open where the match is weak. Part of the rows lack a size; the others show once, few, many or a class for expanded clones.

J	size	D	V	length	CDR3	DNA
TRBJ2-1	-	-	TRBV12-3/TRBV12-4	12	CASSLGVYEQFF	TGTGCCAGCAGTTTAGGGGTCTATGAGCAGTTCTTC
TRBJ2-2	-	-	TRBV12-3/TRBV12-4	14	CASSSRVITGELFF	TGTGCCAGCAGTTCGCGGGTTATCACCGGGGAGCTGTTTTTT
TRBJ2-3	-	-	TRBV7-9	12	CASSQAVDTQYF	TGTGCCAGCAGCCAGGCCGTCGATACGCAGTATTTT
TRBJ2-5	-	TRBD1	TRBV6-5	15	CASSYTTTGFETQYF	TGTGCCAGCAGTTACACCACGACAGGGTTTGAGACCCAGTACTTC
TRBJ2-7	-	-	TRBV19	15	CASSIRWGNFAEQYF	TGTGCCAGTAGTATACGATGGGGGAACTTTGCCGAGCAGTACTTC
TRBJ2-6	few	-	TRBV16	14	CASTQRAGANVLTF	TGTGCCAGCACCCAGAGGGCTGGGGCCAACGTCCTGACTTTC
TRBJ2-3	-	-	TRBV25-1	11	CASVFSDTQYF	TGTGCCAGCGTCTTCTCAGATACGCAGTATTTT
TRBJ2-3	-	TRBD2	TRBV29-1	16	CSVEARTSGSFDTQYF	TGCAGCGTTGAAGCCCGGACTAGCGGGTCCTTTGATACGCAGTATTTT
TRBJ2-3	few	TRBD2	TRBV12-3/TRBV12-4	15	CASSLLGGRVDTQYF	TGTGCCAGCAGTTTACTGGGCGGGAGGGTTGATACGCAGTATTTT
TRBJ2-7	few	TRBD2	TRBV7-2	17	CASSLGPPGGGSYEQYF	TGTGCCAGCAGCTTAGGCCCGCCCGGGGGGGGCTCCTACGAGCAGTACTTC
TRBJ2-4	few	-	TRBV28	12	CASTEAKNIQYF	TGTGCCAGCACGGAAGCCAAAAACATTCAGTACTTC
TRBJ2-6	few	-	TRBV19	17	CASSIDLSLPGANVLTF	TGTGCCAGTAGTATAGATCTATCCCTACCTGGGGCCAACGTCCTGACTTTC
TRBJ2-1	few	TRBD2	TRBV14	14	CASSQLAGGDEQFF	TGTGCCAGCAGCCAACTCGCGGGAGGGGATGAGCAGTTCTTC
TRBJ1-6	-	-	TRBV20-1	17	CSAREAPKGRFLSPLHF	TGCAGTGCTAGGGAAGCCCCAAAGGGAAGATTCCTTTCACCCCTCCACTTT
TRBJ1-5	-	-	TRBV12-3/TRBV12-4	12	CASSSRGQPQHF	TGTGCCAGCAGTTCCAGGGGTCAGCCCCAGCATTTT
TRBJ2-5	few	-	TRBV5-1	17	CASSLERSLQYQETQYF	TGCGCCAGCAGCTTGGAGCGGTCCCTTCAGTACCAAGAGACCCAGTACTTC
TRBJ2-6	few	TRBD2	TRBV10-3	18	CAIRMTSGSGSGANVLTF	TGTGCCATCAGGATGACTAGCGGGAGCGGATCTGGGGCCAACGTCCTGACTTTC
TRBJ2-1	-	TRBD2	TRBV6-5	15	CASSQLAGGFGEQFF	TGTGCCAGCAGCCAACTAGCGGGAGGGTTCGGCGAGCAGTTCTTC
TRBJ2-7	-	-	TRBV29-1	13	CSVSSAKAGEQYF	TGCAGCGTTAGTTCGGCTAAGGCTGGGGAGCAGTACTTC
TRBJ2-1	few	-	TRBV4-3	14	CASSPFKTYNEQFF	TGCGCCAGCAGCCCCTTTAAAACCTACAATGAGCAGTTCTTC
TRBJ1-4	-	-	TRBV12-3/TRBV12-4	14	CASSNREMGEKLFF	TGTGCCAGCAGTAACAGGGAGATGGGTGAAAAACTGTTTTTT
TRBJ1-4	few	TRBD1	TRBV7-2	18	CASSRLALLTGANEKLFF	TGTGCCAGCAGCAGATTAGCTCTATTGACAGGGGCGAATGAAAAACTGTTTTTT
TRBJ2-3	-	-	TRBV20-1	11	CSAGNYDTQYF	TGCAGTGCTGGAAACTACGATACGCAGTATTTT
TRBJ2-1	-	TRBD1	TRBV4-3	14	CASRRQGGSNEQFF	TGCGCCAGCAGGAGACAGGGGGGCTCTAATGAGCAGTTCTTC
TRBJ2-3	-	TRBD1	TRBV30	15	CAWSLKGAGTDTQYF	TGTGCCTGGAGTCTAAAGGGGGCTGGGACAGATACGCAGTATTTT
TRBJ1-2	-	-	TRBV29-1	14	CSVVTGARGYGYTF	TGCAGCGTAGTGACGGGGGCTAGAGGCTATGGCTACACCTTC
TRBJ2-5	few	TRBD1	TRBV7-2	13	CASSQGADETQYF	TGTGCCAGCAGTCAGGGGGCAGATGAGACCCAGTACTTC
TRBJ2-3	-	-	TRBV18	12	CASSPTADTQYF	TGTGCCAGCTCACCAACGGCAGATACGCAGTATTTT
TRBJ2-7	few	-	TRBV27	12	CASSFLEGEQYF	TGTGCCAGCAGTTTCTTAGAGGGCGAGCAGTACTTC
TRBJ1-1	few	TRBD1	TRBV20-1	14	CSAKTGQSNPEAFF	TGCAGTGCTAAGACGGGACAGTCCAACCCTGAAGCTTTCTTT
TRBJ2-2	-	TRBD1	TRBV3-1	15	CASSLGTGRTGELFF	TGTGCCAGCAGCCTAGGGACAGGGAGGACCGGGGAGCTGTTTTTT
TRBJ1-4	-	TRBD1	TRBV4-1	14	CASSWDRVNEKLFF	TGCGCCAGCAGCTGGGACAGGGTAAATGAAAAACTGTTTTTT
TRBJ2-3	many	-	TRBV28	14	CASSKEGVGDTQYF	TGTGCCAGCAGCAAGGAGGGAGTCGGAGATACGCAGTATTTT
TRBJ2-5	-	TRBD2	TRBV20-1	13	CSASLAGQETQYF	TGCAGTGCTTCTCTAGCGGGACAAGAGACCCAGTACTTC
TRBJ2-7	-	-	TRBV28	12	CAAQLPGDEQYF	TGTGCCGCGCAACTCCCCGGTGACGAGCAGTACTTC
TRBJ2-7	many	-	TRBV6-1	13	CASNNYRVEGQYF	TGTGCCAGCAACAACTACAGGGTTGAAGGGCAGTACTTC
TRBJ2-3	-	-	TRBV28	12	CASRSSTDTQYF	TGTGCCAGCAGGAGTAGCACAGATACGCAGTATTTT
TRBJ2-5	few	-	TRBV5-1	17	CASSPTYRATDQETQYF	TGCGCCAGCAGCCCGACCTATCGGGCCACAGACCAAGAGACCCAGTACTTC
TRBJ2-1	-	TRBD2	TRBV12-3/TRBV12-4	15	CASSPRGGLADEQFF	TGTGCCAGCAGTCCCCGGGGAGGGCTCGCGGATGAGCAGTTCTTC
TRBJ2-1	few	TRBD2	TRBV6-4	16	CASSALAGGKVDEQFF	TGTGCCAGCAGTGCCCTAGCGGGAGGTAAAGTCGATGAGCAGTTCTTC
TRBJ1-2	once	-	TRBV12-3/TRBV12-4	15	CASTLGQAPNEGYTF	TGTGCCAGCACCCTGGGTCAGGCCCCCAATGAAGGCTACACCTTC
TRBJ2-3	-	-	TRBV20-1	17	CSARDQVAVRVTDTQYF	TGCAGTGCTAGAGATCAAGTAGCGGTACGGGTAACAGATACGCAGTATTTT
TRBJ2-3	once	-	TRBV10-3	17	CAIKGVITDSPKDTQYF	TGTGCCATCAAGGGAGTCATTACCGATTCTCCGAAGGATACGCAGTATTTT
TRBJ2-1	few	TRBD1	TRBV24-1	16	CATSDLAQGQHNEQFF	TGTGCCACCAGTGATTTAGCCCAGGGACAGCACAATGAGCAGTTCTTC
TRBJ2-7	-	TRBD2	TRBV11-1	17	CASRHNLRLASYYEQYF	TGTGCCAGCAGACACAATCTCCGACTAGCGAGTTACTACGAGCAGTACTTC
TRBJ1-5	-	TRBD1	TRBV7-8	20	CASSLGISSDAGQGHQPQHF	TGTGCCAGCAGCTTAGGGATTTCGAGCGATGCCGGACAGGGCCATCAGCCCCAGCATTTT
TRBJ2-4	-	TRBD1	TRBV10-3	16	CAISEPTGEAKNIQYF	TGTGCCATCAGTGAGCCGACAGGGGAAGCCAAAAACATTCAGTACTTC
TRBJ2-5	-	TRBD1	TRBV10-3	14	CAIRPGTGEETQYF	TGTGCCATCAGGCCCGGGACAGGGGAAGAGACCCAGTACTTC
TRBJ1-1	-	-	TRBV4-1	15	CASRLNPGMNTEAFF	TGCGCCAGCAGACTAAATCCTGGCATGAACACTGAAGCTTTCTTT
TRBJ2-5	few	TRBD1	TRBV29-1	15	CSVERGQVDQETQYF	TGCAGCGTTGAGCGGGGACAGGTCGACCAAGAGACCCAGTACTTC
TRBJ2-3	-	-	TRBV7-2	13	CASSFRPGDTQYF	TGTGCCAGCAGCTTTCGGCCCGGGGATACGCAGTATTTT
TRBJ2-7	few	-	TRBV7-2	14	CASSSLGGTYEQYF	TGTGCCAGCAGCTCCCTCGGGGGAACCTACGAGCAGTACTTC
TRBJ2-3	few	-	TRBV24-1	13	CATWRGGTDTQYF	TGTGCCACCTGGAGGGGCGGCACAGATACGCAGTATTTT
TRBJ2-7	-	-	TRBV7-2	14	CASSLAGSGNEQYF	TGTGCCAGCAGCCTGGCCGGGTCCGGCAACGAGCAGTACTTC
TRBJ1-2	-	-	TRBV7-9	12	CASSVPGYGYTF	TGTGCCAGCTCCGTGCCAGGGTATGGCTACACCTTC
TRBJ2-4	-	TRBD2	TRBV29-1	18	CSVERKSGRGVTKNIQYF	TGCAGCGTTGAGCGGAAGAGCGGGAGGGGGGTAACCAAAAACATTCAGTACTTC
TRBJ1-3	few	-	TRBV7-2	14	CASSRGYTGNTIYF	TGTGCCAGCAGCCGGGGGTATACTGGAAACACCATATATTTT